Described below is a single TCR beta chain sequence and its context. The antigen it binds to is not known. Per-nucleotide qualities are absent, and no much larger clonotype sits a single base away. As encoded in the germline V gene, CDR1 is ENHRY while CDR2 is SYGVKD. The CDR3 measures 19 amino acids from cysteine to phenylalanine. The only DNA kept is the CDR3, 57 bases in frame from the first base. Relative to germline, V is missing 3 bases and J is missing 6 bases, with 16 bases of the junction outside any gene match. The data stem from a study of shared clonotypes between healthy human individuals (dated by TCRdb to 2020 to 2022). Study-level background: A few men and a couple of women, aged 18 to 49 years, made up the cohort. Per donor, three plates each were used for CD4 naive and CD4 memory, two for CD8 naive, and one for CD8 memory. Blood TCR repertoires of about 5 healthy adults were deeply sequenced to estimate repertoire size and the extent of clonotype sharing between individuals. Different laboratories and diverse techniques were used to prepare libraries and sequence TCR repertoires, to increase sequencing depth and limit assay-specific biases. Per donor, leukapheresis produced somewhere between about 0.85 and 10 billion PBMCs. General findings and caveats noted by the study authors: Clonotypes shared by all four sorted-subset donors showed higher generation probabilities than non-shared clonotypes. Sampling was restricted to blood, and TCR repertoires in tissues likely differ from the TCR repertoires found in blood. Larger estimated clonotype richness was generally found for naive subsets than for memory subsets. The genetic and exposure-history diversity represented was limited by the small number of donors. Based on pairwise subsampling, the degree of clonotype sharing among donors was expected to be affected by sequencing depth. Rarefaction of sorted-subset datasets indicated incomplete sequencing despite the large sequencing depth. Across a few donors, about 5% of naive CD4, roughly 3.4% of naive CD8, under 2.5% of memory CD4, and over 0.35% of memory CD8 clonotypes were shared.

The donors were healthy, HIV-negative adults who had no recently reported acute infections or vaccinations. Every donor was a Caucasian adult residing in Nashville, Tennessee, USA. Magnetic negative selection was used to enrich CD4+ T cells, after which naive cells were positively selected on CD45RA and the negative fraction became the memory subset. After blood collection by leukapheresis, PBMCs were isolated using Ficoll-Histopaque density gradient centrifugation and then cryopreserved in the vapor phase of liquid nitrogen. Analytical flow cytometry was used to check the purity and quantity of every magnetically sorted T cell population. From each sorted fraction, genomic DNA was isolated and quantified by UV absorbance on a Nanodrop 2000c. Using the deep immunoSEQ assay, multiplex PCR amplified TCR CDR3 regions from genomic DNA. Genomic DNA extracted from each cell subset was distributed evenly over all wells of several immunoSEQ 96-well plates, and each plate served as one replicate. For sorted subsets, about 220 ng of genomic DNA, equivalent to roughly 30,000 T cell genomes, went into each replicate PCR. The purified libraries were quantified using a Qubit 3.0 fluorometer, sized with a Bioanalyzer 2100, and then quantified again using the KAPA Library Quantification kit. Every immunoSEQ 96-well plate was sequenced on a dedicated single-read 150-cycle Illumina NextSeq 550 flow cell. The study's processing was this. Because the immunoSEQ output held only junctional sequences and lacked quality scores, the filtering could not match the filtering applied to full-length reads. To assign V/J genes and CDR3, sequences were annotated against IMGT germline references using PyIR, a Python wrapper for IgBLAST v1.9. Reads were filtered out if the reads had weak V/J assignments (E-value above 1e-6), no CDR3, stop codons, out-of-frame junctions, or ambiguous translated residues. V3J clonotypes were defined by identical inferred V gene, J gene, and CDR3 amino acid sequence. Percentage overlap between repertoires was computed as shared unique clonotypes divided by the size of the smaller repertoire. Three approaches were used to assess repertoire richness: RTK rarefaction, the Chao1 estimator, and Recon v2.1 estimates of unobserved clonotypes. For all TCRbeta clonotypes obtained by the gDNA method from a handful of donors, generation probabilities were computed with OLGA. Drawn from immuneACCESS, this table holds only the in-frame rearrangements with V and J called that TCRdb kept. Clones are partly lost; checked studies trace under half to an unresolved V gene and leave the rest unexplained. V and J calls and clone size are given by that table; D and trimming were obtained from the DNA. The sample data list hundreds of thousands of clones, and about 80% of these were observed just once. In total, the top ten clones hold 1.5% to 2% of the sample.

The source of this sequence is a woman aged 30 to 39 in good health. The sequenced sample was memory CD4+ T cells sorted from blood. The cell subset or site label on this specimen signifies: CD45RA-negative fraction. The chain links TRBV10-3 with TRBJ2-1; TRBD2 lines up with 11 middle nucleotides. This receptor has the CDR3 CAISELGLAGFMGVNEQFF. The nucleotide sequence is TGTGCCATCAGTGAACTAGGACTAGCGGGTTTCATGGGTGTCAATGAGCAGTTCTTC.